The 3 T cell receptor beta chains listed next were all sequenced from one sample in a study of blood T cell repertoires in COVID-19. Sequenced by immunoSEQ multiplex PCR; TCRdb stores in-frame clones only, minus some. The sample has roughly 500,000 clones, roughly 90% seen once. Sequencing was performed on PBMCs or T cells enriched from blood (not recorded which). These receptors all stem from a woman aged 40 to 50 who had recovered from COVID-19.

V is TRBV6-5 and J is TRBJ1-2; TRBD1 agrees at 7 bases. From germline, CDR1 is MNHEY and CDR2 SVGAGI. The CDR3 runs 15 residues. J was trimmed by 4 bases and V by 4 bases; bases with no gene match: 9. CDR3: CASSLGRGNGYGYTF. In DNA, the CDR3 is TGTGCCAGCAGTTTGGGCAGGGGGAACGGCTATGGCTACACCTTC.

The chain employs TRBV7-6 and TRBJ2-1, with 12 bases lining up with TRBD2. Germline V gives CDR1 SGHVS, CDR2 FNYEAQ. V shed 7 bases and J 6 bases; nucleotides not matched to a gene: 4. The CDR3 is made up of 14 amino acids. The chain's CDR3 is CASTLLAGGNEQFF. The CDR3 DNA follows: TGTGCCAGCACCCTACTAGCGGGAGGCAATGAGCAGTTCTTC.

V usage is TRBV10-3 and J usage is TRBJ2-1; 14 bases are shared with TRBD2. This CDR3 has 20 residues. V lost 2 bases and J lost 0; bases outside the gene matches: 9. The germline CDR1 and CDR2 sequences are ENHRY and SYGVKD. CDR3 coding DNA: TGTGCCATCAGTGAGCCAGGACTAGCGGGAGGCCCGAGCTCCTACAATGAGCAGTTCTTC. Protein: CAISEPGLAGGPSSYNEQFF.